These 16 T cell receptor beta chains share one sample of origin, sequenced in a study of blood T cell repertoires in COVID-19. Profiled with immunoSEQ multiplex PCR; TCRdb holds only in-frame clones, not every one. Here the sample spans approximately 100,000 clones, around 80% being singletons. The source material was peripheral blood. The receptors originated from a human donor in a cohort sampled during active or convalescent COVID-19.

This clone was observed a handful of times. V usage is TRBV9 and J usage is TRBJ2-2; TRBD2 matches 13 bases. The V and J ends lost 3 bases and 3 bases, in that order; junction bases with no gene match: 5. Germline-derived CDR1 and CDR2 are SGDLS and YYNGEE. The CDR3 is 17 amino acids. CDR3 coding DNA: TGTGCCAGCAGCGCCCGGACTAGCGGGAGCTACACCGGGGAGCTGTTTTTT. This encodes CASSARTSGSYTGELFF.

This rearrangement joins TRBV28 to TRBJ2-1, with 12 bases that match TRBD1. J lost 9 bases, V lost 5 bases, and 8 bases had no gene match. The germline CDR1 and CDR2 sequences are MDHEN and SYDVKM. The CDR3 extends over 15 amino acids. The DNA of the CDR3 is TGTGCCAGCAGTCGGGACAGGGGGCTTAGGAGTGAGCAGTTCTTC. Its protein is CASSRDRGLRSEQFF.

About this clone itself: This could be a read error, since a much larger clone is one nucleotide away. Additional DNA sequences in this sample encode the identical CDR3. For the CDR3, the DNA is TGTGCCAGCCGAGGGGGCACTGAAGCTTTCTTT. It codes for CASRGGTEAFF. The chain joins TRBV3-1 (or the pseudogene TRBV3-2) to TRBJ1-1, with a possible D match to TRBD1 (6 bases). The V end was cut by 8 bases, the J end by 4 bases, with 8 bases between. The germline gives CDR1 LGHDT, CDR2 YNNKEL (reference sequence). The CDR3 loop spans 11 amino acids.

The chain employs TRBV6-6 and TRBJ1-2; unclear D gene. This CDR3 has 13 amino acids. Germline V gene lookup returns CDR1 MNHNY and CDR2 SVGAGI (reference sequence). V lost 4 bases to trimming and J lost 3 bases, with 9 bases between them. The CDR3 nucleotides read TGTGCCAGCAGTTTGGGAGCCGACTATGGCTACACCTTC. Its protein product is CASSLGADYGYTF.

The chain uses TRBV4-1 and TRBJ2-7; 13 bases fit TRBD2. CDR1 is MGHRA and CDR2 is YSYEKL in the germline V gene. The V segment lost 0 bases and the J segment 5 bases; nucleotides outside the gene matches: 10. This CDR3 is built from 18 residues. The DNA for the CDR3 is TGCGCCAGCAGCCAAGAGTCGAGGGGGACTAGCGGGGTCCACGAGCAGTACTTC. Translating it yields CASSQESRGTSGVHEQYF.

This sequence joins TRBV5-5 and TRBJ2-7; D ambiguous. With 4 bases removed from V and 2 bases from J, the gap between germline ends came to 13 bases. The CDR3 contains 14 residues. CDR1 and CDR2 (germline): SGHKS, YYEKEE (reference sequence). DNA of the CDR3: TGTGCCAGCAGCCCGGTGGGCAGAGCCTACGAGCAGTACTTC. Translating it yields CASSPVGRAYEQYF.

This rearrangement joins TRBV27 to TRBJ1-1, with a weak D call TRBD1 (6 bases). Germline V gene sequence: CDR1 MNHEY, CDR2 SMNVEV (reference sequence). V was cut by 0 bases and J by 11 bases, with 25 bases left in between. This CDR3 region has 17 residues. CDR3 loop: CASSLSILGVGHRVAFF. The CDR3 coding sequence is TGTGCCAGCAGTTTATCGATTTTGGGTGTTGGTCACAGGGTGGCTTTCTTT.

The chain carries TRBV7-2 and TRBJ2-3; 9 bases match TRBD2. This CDR3 region has 15 residues. Germline assignment: CDR1 SGHTA and CDR2 FQGNSA. J was trimmed by 6 bases and V by 2 bases; bases with no gene match: 6. CDR3 coding DNA: TGTGCCAGCAGCTTAAGAGCGGGAGGCCGGGATACGCAGTATTTT. Residues: CASSLRAGGRDTQYF.

This sequence joins TRBV7-2 and TRBJ2-1; tentative D call: TRBD1 (6 bases). Between the trimmed V and J ends, which lost 1 base and 9 bases, there was a span of 16 bases. Germline CDR1 is SGHTA and CDR2 is FQGNSA. This CDR3 contains 15 residues. This CDR3 is CASSLEGRGSPEQFF. The DNA of the CDR3 is TGTGCCAGCAGCTTAGAGGGTAGGGGGTCCCCTGAGCAGTTCTTC.

The chain recombines TRBV19 with TRBJ1-2, with D possibly being TRBD1 (6 bases). In germline, CDR1 is LNHDA, CDR2 SQIVND (reference sequence). This CDR3 is 14 amino acids long. V shed 3 bases and J shed 6 bases, with 14 bases lying between them. In nucleotides, the CDR3 is TGTGCCAGTAGTATCCACAGGGAGTATGATGGCTACACCTTC. Translation gives CASSIHREYDGYTF.

The chain uses TRBV2 and TRBJ2-3, with TRBD2 identical over 10 bases. The germline CDR1 and CDR2 sequences are SNHLY and FYNNEI. The V segment lost 5 bases and the J segment 1 base; nucleotides outside the gene matches: 12. The CDR3 has 18 amino acids. This chain's CDR3 is CASSRGGLAGGGTDTQYF. In nucleotides, the CDR3 is TGTGCCAGCAGTCGAGGGGGGTTAGCGGGAGGTGGCACAGATACGCAGTATTTT.

The rearrangement uses TRBV6-2 or TRBV6-3 and TRBJ2-3; possibly TRBD2 for D (5 bases). The CDR3 contains 14 residues. CDR1 is MNHEY, CDR2 SVGEGT, per germline. V lost 2 bases and J 5 bases, leaving 11 bases between the germline ends. CDR3 loop: CASSYTGVGDTQYF. DNA of the CDR3: TGTGCCAGCAGTTACACCGGGGTGGGAGATACGCAGTATTTT.

The chain joins TRBV5-1 to TRBJ2-5, with D perhaps TRBD2 (5 bases). The CDR3 has 13 residues. V was cut by 3 bases and J by 10 bases, with 16 bases left in between. CDR1 SGHRS and CDR2 YFSETQ come from the germline V gene. CDR3: CASSSDLLRGQYF. For the CDR3, the DNA is TGCGCCAGCAGCTCTGACCTACTTCGGGGCCAGTACTTC.

V and J are TRBV12-3 or TRBV12-4 and TRBJ1-2, with 7 nucleotides matching TRBD1. This CDR3 region has 12 residues. V dropped 7 bases and J dropped 6; count of bases not matched to a gene: 5. In DNA, the CDR3 is TGTGCCAGCACCCAACAGGGGAATGGCTACACCTTC. Its translation: CASTQQGNGYTF.

The rearrangement links TRBV29-1 to TRBJ2-7; 11 bases line up with TRBD2. With 6 bases clipped from V and 5 bases from J, the junction kept 6 bases outside the gene matches. Germline-derived CDR1 and CDR2 are SQVTM and ANQGSEA. The CDR3 loop spans 13 amino acids. CDR3 sequence reads: CSVVAGGPNEQYF. In DNA, the CDR3 is TGCAGCGTCGTAGCGGGAGGGCCCAACGAGCAGTACTTC.

The V call is TRBV10-3, the J call TRBJ2-6, with TRBD1 matching over 9 bases. The ends lost 6 bases at V and 0 bases at J; junction bases unmatched: 6. From germline, CDR1 is ENHRY and CDR2 SYGVKD. There are 17 residues in the CDR3. CDR3: CAIRPGQGSSGANVLTF. The CDR3 nucleotides are TGTGCCATCAGACCCGGACAGGGGAGCTCTGGGGCCAACGTCCTGACTTTC.